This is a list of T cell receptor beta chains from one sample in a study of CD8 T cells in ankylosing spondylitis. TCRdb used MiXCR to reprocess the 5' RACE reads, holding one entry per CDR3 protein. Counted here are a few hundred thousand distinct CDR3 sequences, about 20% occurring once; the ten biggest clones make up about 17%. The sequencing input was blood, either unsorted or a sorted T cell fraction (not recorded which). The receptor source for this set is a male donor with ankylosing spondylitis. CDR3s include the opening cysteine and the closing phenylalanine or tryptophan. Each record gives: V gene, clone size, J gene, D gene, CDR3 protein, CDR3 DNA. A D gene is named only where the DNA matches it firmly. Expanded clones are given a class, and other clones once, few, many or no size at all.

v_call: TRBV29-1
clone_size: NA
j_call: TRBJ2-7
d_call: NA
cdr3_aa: CSVEDLRDRVYEQYF
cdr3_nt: TGCAGCGTTGAAGATCTCCGGGACCGAGTCTACGAGCAGTACTTC

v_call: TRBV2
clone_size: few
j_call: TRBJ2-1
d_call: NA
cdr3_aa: CASNELAGYNEQFF
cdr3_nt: TGTGCCAGCAATGAACTAGCAGGTTACAATGAGCAGTTCTTC

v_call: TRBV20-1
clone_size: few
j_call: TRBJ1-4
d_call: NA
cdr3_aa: CSARATPNEKLFF
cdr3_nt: TGCAGTGCTAGAGCCACGCCTAATGAAAAACTGTTTTTT

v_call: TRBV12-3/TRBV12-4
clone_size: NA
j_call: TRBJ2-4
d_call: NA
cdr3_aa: CASRPSGAKNIQYF
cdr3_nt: TGTGCCAGCAGACCGAGCGGGGCCAAAAACATTCAGTACTTC

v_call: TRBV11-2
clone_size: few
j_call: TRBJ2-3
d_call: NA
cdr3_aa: CASSWGGRTITDTQYF
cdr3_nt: TGTGCCAGCAGCTGGGGGGGCCGTACAATCACAGATACGCAGTATTTT

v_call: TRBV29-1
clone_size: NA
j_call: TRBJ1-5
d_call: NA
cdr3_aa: CSVEGGQNNQPQHF
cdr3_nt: TGCAGCGTTGAAGGGGGGCAGAACAATCAGCCCCAGCATTTT

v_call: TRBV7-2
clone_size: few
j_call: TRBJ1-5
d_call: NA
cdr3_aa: CASSLRADQPQHF
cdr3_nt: TGTGCCAGCAGCTTGAGAGCAGATCAGCCCCAGCATTTT

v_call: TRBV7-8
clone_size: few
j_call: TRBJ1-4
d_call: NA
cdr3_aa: CASSTIADGEKLFF
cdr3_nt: TGTGCCAGCAGCACAATTGCGGACGGTGAAAAACTGTTTTTT

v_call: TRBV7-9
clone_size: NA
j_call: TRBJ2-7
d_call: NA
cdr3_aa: CASSASGTPWGEQYF
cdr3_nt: TGTGCCAGCAGCGCCTCCGGGACGCCCTGGGGCGAGCAGTACTTC

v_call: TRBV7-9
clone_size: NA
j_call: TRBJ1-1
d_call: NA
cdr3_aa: CASSLGQYNTEAFF
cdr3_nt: TGTGCCAGCAGCTTAGGTCAGTATAACACTGAAGCTTTCTTT

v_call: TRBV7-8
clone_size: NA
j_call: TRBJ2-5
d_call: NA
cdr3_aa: CASSLDGRETQYF
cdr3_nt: TGTGCCAGCAGCTTGGACGGTAGAGAGACCCAGTACTTC

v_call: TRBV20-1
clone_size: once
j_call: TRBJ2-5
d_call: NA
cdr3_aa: CSGQAQETQYF
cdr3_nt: TGCAGTGGCCAAGCACAAGAGACCCAGTACTTC

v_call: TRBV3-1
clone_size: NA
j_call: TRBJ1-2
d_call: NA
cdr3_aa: CASSQVTSQKGYTF
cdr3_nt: TGTGCCAGCAGCCAAGTTACCTCGCAAAAGGGCTACACCTTC

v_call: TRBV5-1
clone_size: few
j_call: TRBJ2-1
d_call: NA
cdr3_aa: CASSSTRTYNEQFF
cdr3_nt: TGCGCCAGCAGCTCGACTAGGACCTACAATGAGCAGTTCTTC

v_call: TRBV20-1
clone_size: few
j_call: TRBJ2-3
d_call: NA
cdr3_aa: CSARDGGPDTQYF
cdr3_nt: TGCAGTGCTAGAGATGGAGGGCCGGATACGCAGTATTTT

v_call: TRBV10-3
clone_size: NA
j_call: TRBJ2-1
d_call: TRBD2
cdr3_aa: CAISSSGTDYNEQFF
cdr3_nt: TGTGCCATCAGTTCTAGCGGGACCGACTACAATGAGCAGTTCTTC

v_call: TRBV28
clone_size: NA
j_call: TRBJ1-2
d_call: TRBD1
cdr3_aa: CASSPPDRWGGYTF
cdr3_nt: TGTGCCAGCAGCCCTCCGGACAGGTGGGGAGGCTACACCTTC

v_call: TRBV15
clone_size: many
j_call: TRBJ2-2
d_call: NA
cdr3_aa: CATSRAGSSTGELFF
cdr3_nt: TGTGCCACCAGCAGAGCAGGGTCGAGCACCGGGGAGCTGTTTTTT

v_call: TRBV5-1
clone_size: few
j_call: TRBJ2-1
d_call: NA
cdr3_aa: CASSPLFGIEQFF
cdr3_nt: TGCGCCAGCAGCCCCCTATTCGGGATTGAGCAGTTCTTC

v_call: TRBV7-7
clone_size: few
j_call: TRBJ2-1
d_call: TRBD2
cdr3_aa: CASSIAGGSYNEQFF
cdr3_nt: TGTGCCAGCAGCATAGCGGGGGGCTCCTACAATGAGCAGTTCTTC

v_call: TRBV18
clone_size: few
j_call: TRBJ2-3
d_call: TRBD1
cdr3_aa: CASSPPRTGGPDTQYF
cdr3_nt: TGTGCCAGCTCACCACCGCGGACAGGGGGTCCAGATACGCAGTATTTT

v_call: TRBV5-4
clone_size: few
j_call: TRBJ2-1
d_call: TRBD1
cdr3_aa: CASSSHPTGTAYNEQFF
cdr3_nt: TGTGCCAGCAGCTCACACCCTACCGGGACAGCCTACAATGAGCAGTTCTTC

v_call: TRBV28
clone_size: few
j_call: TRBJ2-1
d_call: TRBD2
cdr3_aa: CASSRQLAGDNNEQFF
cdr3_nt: TGTGCCAGCAGCCGACAACTAGCGGGAGACAACAATGAGCAGTTCTTC